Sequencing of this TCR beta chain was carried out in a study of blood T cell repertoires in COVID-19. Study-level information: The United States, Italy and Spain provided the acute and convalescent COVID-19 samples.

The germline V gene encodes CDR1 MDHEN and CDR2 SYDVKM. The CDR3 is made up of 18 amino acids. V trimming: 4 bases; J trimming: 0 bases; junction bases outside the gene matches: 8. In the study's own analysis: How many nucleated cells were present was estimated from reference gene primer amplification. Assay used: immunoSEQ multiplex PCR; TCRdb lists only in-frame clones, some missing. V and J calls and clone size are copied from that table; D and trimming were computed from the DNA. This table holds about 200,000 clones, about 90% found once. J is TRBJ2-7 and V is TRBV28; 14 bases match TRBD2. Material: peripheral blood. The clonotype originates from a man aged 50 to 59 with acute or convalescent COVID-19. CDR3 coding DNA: TGTGCCAGCAGTTCCTTAGGACTAGCGGGAGGCCTCTCCTACGAGCAGTACTTC. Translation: CASSSLGLAGGLSYEQYF. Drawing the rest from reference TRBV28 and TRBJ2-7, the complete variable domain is DVKVTQSSRYLVKRTGEKVFLECVQDMDHENMFWYRQDPGLGLRLIYFSYDVKMKEKGDIPEGYSVSREKKERFSLILESASTNQTSMYLCASSSLGLAGGLSYEQYFGPGTRLTVT.